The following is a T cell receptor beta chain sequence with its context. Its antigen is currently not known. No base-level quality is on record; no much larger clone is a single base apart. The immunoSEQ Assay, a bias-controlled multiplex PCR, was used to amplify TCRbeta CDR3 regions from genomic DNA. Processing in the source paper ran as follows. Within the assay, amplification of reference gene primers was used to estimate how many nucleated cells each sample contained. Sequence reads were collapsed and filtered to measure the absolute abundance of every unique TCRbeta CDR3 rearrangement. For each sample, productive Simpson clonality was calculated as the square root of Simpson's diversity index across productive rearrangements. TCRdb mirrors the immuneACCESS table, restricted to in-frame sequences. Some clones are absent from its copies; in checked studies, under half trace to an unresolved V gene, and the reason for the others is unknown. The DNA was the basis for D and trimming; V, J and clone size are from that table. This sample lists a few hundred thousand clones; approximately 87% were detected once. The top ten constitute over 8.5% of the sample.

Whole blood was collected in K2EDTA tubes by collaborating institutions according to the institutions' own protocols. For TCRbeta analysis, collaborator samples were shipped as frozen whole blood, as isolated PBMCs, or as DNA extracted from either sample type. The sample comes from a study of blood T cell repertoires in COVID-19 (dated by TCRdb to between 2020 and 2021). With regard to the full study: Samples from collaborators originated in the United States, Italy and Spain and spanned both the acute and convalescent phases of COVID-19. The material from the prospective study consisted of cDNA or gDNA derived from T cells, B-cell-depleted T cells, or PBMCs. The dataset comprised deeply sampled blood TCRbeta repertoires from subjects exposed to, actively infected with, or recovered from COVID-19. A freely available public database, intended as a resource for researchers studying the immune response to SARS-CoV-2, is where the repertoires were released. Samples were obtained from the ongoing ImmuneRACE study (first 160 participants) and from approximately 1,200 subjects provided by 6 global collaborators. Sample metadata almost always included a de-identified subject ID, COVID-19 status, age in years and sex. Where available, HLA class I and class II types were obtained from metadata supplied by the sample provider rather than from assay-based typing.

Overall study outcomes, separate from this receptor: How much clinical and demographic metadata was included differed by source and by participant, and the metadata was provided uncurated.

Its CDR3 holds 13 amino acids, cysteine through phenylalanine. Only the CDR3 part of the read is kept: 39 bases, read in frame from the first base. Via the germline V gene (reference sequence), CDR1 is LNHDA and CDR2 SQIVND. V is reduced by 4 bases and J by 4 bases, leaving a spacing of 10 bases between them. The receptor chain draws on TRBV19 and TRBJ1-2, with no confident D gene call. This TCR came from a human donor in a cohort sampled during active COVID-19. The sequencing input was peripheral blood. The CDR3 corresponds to CASSTSNGYGYTF. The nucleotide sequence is TGTGCCAGTAGTACATCGAACGGCTATGGCTACACCTTC.